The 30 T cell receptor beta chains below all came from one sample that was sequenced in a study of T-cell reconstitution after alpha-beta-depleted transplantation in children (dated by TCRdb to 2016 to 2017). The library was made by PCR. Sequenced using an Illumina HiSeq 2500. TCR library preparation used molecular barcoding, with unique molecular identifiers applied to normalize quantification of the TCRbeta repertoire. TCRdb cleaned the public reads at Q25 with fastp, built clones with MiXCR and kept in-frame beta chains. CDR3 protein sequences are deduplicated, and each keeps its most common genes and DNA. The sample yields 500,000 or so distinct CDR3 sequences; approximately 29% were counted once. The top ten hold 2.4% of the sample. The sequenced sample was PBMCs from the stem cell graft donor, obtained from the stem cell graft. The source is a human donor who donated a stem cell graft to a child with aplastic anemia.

This CDR3 is CASSSITGQGGNNEQFF. CDR3 DNA: TGTGCCAGCAGCTCGATTACGGGACAGGGGGGGAACAATGAGCAGTTCTTC. The chain couples TRBV7-9 to TRBJ2-1, with 11 bases aligning to TRBD1. The ends lost 4 bases at V and 5 bases at J; junction bases unmatched: 10. CDR3 length equals 17 residues. Germline V gives CDR1 SEHNR, CDR2 FQNEAQ (reference sequence). Full variable domain (missing parts from reference TRBV7-9 and TRBJ2-1): DTGVSQNPRHKITKRGQNVTFRCDPISEHNRLYWYRQTLGQGPEFLTYFQNEAQLEKSRLLSDRFSAERPKGSFSTLEIQRTEQGDSAMYLCASSSITGQGGNNEQFFGPGTRLTVL.

The CDR3 nucleotides read TGCGCCAGCCGCCTTCTCGGTATTGAGCAGTTCTTC. Its protein product is CASRLLGIEQFF. The chain joins TRBV5-1 to TRBJ2-1; D not resolved. The V and J ends lost 7 bases and 9 bases respectively, with 14 bases between them. The length of the CDR3 is 12 residues. Germline-derived CDR1 and CDR2 are SGHRS and YFSETQ.

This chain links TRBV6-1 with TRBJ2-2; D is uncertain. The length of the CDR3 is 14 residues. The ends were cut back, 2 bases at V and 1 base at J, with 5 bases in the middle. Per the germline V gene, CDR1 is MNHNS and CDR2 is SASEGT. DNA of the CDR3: TGTGCCAGCAGTGAATGGAAGAACACCGGGGAGCTGTTTTTT. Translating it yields CASSEWKNTGELFF.

The CDR3 DNA follows: TGTGCCATCAGTGAACGGGGCGGAGCCATGAACACTGAAGCTTTCTTT. Translation gives CAISERGGAMNTEAFF. This chain uses TRBV10-3 with TRBJ1-1; the D gene is possibly TRBD1 (5 bases). The V and J ends lost 3 bases and 0 bases respectively, with 14 bases between them. This CDR3 has 16 residues. Germline CDR1 is ENHRY and CDR2 is SYGVKD.

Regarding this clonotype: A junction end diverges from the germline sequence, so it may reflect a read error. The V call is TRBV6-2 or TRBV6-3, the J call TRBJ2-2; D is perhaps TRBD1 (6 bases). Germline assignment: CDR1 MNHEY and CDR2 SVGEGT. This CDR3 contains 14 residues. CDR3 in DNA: TGTGCCAGCAATTACAGGGTGAACACCGGGGAGCTGTTTTTT. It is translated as CASNYRVNTGELFF.

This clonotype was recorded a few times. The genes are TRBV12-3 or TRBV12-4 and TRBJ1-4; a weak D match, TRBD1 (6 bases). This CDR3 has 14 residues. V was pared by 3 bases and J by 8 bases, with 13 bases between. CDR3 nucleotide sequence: TGTGCCAGCAGTTTGACAGGCCGTCGGGAAAAACTGTTTTTT. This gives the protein CASSLTGRREKLFF.

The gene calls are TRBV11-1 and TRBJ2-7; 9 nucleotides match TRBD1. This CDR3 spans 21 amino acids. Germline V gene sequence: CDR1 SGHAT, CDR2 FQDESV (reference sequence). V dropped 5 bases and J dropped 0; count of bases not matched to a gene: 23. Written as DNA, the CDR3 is TGTGCCAGCAGCCACATCCGCGGGGACAGGGTTGTAGCGGGCCTCTCCTACGAGCAGTACTTC. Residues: CASSHIRGDRVVAGLSYEQYF.

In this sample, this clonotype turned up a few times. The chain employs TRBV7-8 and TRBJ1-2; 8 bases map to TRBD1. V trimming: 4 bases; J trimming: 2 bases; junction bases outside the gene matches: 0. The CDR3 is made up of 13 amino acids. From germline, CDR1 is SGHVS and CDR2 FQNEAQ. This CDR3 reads CASSWDRNYGYTF. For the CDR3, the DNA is TGTGCCAGCAGCTGGGACAGGAACTATGGCTACACCTTC.

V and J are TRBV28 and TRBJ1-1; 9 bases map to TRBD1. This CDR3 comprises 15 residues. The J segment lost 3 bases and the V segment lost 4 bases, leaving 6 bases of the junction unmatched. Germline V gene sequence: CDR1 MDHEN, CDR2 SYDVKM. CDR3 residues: CASSSPQGADTEAFF. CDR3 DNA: TGTGCCAGCAGTTCACCACAGGGGGCGGACACTGAAGCTTTCTTT.

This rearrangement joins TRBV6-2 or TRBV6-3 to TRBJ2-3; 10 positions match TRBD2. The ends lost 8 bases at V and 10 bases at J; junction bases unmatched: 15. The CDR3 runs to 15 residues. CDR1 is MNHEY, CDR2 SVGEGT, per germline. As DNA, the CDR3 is TGTGCCAGCGGCCTGGGGCGAGCGGGAGGGCCTGCGCAGTATTTT. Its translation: CASGLGRAGGPAQYF.

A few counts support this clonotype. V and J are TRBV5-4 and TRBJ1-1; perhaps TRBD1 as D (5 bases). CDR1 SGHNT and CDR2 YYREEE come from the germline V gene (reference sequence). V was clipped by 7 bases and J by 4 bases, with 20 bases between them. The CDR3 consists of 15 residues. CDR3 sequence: CASWAPEGGGTEAFF. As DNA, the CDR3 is TGTGCCAGCTGGGCCCCAGAAGGCGGGGGCACTGAAGCTTTCTTT.

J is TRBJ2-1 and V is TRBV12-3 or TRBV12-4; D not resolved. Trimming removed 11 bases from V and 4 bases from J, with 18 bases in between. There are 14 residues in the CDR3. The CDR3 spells CACCGALQYNEQFF. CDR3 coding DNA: TGTGCCTGTTGTGGAGCGCTACAATACAATGAGCAGTTCTTC.

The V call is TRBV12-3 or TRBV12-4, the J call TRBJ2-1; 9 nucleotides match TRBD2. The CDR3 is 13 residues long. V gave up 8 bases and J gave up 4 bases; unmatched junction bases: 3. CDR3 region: CASFSGSYNEQFF. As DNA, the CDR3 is TGTGCCAGCTTTAGCGGGAGTTACAATGAGCAGTTCTTC.

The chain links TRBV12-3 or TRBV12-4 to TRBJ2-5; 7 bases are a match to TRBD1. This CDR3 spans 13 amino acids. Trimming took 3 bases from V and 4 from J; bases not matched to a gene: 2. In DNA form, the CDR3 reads TGTGCCAGCAGTTTTAACAGGGGAGAGACCCAGTACTTC. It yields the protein CASSFNRGETQYF.

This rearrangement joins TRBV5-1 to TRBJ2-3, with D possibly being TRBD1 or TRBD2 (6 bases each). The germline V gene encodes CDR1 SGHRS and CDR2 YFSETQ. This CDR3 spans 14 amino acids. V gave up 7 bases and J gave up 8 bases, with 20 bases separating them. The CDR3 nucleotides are TGCGCCAGCTCATTAGGCGACGAGGGGGGTACGCAGTATTTT. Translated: CASSLGDEGGTQYF.

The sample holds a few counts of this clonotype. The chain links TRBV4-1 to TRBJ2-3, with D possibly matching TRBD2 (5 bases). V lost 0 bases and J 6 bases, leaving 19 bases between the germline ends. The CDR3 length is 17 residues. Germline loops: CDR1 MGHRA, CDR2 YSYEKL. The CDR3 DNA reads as TGCGCCAGCAGCCAAGAGCGGGTATCCGTATGGCGGGATACGCAGTATTTT. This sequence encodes CASSQERVSVWRDTQYF.

CDR3 nucleotides: TGCGCCAGCAGCCAAGATGGGGCCGGCGGCACAGATACGCAGTATTTT. Protein product: CASSQDGAGGTDTQYF. The chain links TRBV4-3 to TRBJ2-3, with D possibly matching TRBD1 (5 bases). Germline CDR1 is LGHNA and CDR2 is YSLEER. The CDR3 extends over 16 amino acids. V was shortened by 0 bases and J by 1 base, with 11 bases between the two germline ends.

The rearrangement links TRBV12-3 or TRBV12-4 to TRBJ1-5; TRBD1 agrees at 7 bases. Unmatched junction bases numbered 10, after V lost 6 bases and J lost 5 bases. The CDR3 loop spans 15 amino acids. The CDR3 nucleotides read TGTGCCAGCAGCGTACAGGGGAACTCAGATCAGCCCCAGCATTTT. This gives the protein CASSVQGNSDQPQHF.

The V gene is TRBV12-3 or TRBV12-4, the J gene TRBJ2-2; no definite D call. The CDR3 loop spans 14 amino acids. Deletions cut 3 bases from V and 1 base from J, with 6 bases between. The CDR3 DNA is TGTGCCAGCAGTTTCGGCAGGAACACCGGGGAGCTGTTTTTT. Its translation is CASSFGRNTGELFF.

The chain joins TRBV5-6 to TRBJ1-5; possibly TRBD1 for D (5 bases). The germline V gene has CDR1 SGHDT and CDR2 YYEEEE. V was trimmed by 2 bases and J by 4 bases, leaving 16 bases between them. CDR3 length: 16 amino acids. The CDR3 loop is CASSLSGTGGNQPQHF. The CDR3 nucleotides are TGTGCCAGCAGCTTAAGTGGGACGGGTGGAAATCAGCCCCAGCATTTT.

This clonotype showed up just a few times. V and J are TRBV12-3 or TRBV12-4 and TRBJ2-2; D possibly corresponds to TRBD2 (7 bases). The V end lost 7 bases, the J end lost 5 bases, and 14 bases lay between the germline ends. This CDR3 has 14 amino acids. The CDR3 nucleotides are TGTGCCAGCATCGGGGGGCCCGTGACCGGGGAGCTGTTTTTT. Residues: CASIGGPVTGELFF.

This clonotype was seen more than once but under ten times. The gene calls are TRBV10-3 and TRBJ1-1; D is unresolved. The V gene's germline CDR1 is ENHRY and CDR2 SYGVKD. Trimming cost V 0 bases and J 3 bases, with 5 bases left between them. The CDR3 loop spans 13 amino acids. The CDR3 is CAISESEYTEAFF. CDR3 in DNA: TGTGCCATCAGTGAGTCGGAGTACACTGAAGCTTTCTTT.

CDR3 coding DNA: TGTGCCAGCAGCATTGGACTAGCGGGAGTCGAGCAGTACTTC. Protein sequence: CASSIGLAGVEQYF. J is TRBJ2-7 and V is TRBV28, with 13 bases lining up with TRBD2. Germline V gene lookup returns CDR1 MDHEN and CDR2 SYDVKM. J was trimmed by 6 bases and V by 6 bases; bases with no gene match: 5. This CDR3 spans 14 amino acids.

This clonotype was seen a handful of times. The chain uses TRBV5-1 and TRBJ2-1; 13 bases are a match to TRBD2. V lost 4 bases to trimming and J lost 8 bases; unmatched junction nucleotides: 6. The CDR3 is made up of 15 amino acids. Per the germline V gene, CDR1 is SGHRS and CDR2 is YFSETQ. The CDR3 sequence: CASSPGLAGWDEQFF. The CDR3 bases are TGCGCCAGCAGCCCGGGACTAGCGGGATGGGATGAGCAGTTCTTC.

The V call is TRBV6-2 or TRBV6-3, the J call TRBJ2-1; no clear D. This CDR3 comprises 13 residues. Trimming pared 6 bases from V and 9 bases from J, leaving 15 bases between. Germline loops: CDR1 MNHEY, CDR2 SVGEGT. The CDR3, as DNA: TGTGCCAGCAGCCCGCTACTCGGTGGTGAGCAGTTCTTC. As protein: CASSPLLGGEQFF.

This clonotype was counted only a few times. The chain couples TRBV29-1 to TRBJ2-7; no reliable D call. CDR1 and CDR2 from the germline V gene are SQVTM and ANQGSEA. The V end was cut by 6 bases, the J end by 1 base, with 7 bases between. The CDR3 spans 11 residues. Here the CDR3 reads CSVRRSYEQYF. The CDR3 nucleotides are TGCAGCGTAAGACGGTCCTACGAGCAGTACTTC.

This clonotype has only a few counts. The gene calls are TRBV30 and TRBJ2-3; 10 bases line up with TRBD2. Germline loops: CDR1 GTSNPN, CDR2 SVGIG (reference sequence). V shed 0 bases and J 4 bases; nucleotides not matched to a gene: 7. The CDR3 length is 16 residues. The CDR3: CAWSVAGGPHPDTQYF. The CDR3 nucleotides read TGTGCCTGGAGTGTAGCGGGAGGGCCTCATCCAGATACGCAGTATTTT.

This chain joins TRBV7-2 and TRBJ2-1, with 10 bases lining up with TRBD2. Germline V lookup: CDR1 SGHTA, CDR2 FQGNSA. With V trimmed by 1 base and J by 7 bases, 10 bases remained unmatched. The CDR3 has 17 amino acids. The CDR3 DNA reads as TGTGCCAGCAGCTTAGTAACTAGCGGGAAGTTCTATAATGAGCAGTTCTTC. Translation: CASSLVTSGKFYNEQFF.

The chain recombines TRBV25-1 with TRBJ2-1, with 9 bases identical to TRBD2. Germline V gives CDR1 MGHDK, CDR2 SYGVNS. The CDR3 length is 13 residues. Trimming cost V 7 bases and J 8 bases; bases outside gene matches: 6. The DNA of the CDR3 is TGTGCCAGCAATCGCGGGAGGGAGGATGAGCAGTTCTTC. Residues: CASNRGREDEQFF.

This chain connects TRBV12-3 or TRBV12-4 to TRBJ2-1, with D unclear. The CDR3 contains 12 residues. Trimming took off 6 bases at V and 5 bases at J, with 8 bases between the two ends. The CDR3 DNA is TGTGCCAGCAGGGCAGACGACAATGAGCAGTTCTTC. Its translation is CASRADDNEQFF.